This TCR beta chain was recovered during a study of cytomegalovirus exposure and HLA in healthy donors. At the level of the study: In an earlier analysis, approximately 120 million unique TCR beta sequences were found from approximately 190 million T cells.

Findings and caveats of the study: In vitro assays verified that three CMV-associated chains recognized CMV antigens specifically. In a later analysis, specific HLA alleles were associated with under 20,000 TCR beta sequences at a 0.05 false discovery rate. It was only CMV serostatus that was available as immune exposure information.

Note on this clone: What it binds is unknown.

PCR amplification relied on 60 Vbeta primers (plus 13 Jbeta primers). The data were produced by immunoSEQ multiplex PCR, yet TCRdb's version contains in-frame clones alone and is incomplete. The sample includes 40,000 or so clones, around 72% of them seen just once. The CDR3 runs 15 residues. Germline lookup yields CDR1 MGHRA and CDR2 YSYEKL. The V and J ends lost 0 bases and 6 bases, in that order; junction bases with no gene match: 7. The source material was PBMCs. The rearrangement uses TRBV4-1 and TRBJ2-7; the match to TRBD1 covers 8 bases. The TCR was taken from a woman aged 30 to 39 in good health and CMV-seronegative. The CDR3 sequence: CASSQDRTGNLEQYF. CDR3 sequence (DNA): TGCGCCAGCAGCCAAGATCGGACAGGGAATCTCGAGCAGTACTTC.